The entry that follows covers one TCR beta chain sequence. Its antigen remains unknown. The method was immunoSEQ multiplex PCR; TCRdb's version includes in-frame clones alone and lacks a portion of them. The sample contains 57,000 or so clones, roughly 80% of which appear only once. The sample is drawn from a study of T cell responses to AZD1222 COVID-19 vaccine. Study results and caveats: Unmutated variant regions are reportedly targeted by nearly half of spike-specific TCRs. Spike was spanned by vaccine-associated CD4 TCRs, with dominance at 160-218 and 743-854.

This receptor was identified in an adult who received the AZD1222 COVID-19 vaccine. The material was peripheral blood, obtained 28 days after the second AZD1222 dose.

CDR3: CASSYEAKGTQYF. The CDR3 nucleotides read TGTGCCAGCAGTTACGAAGCAAAAGGGACCCAGTACTTC. J is TRBJ2-5 and V is TRBV6-6; D not resolved. From germline, CDR1 is MNHNY and CDR2 SVGAGI (reference sequence). The CDR3 spans 13 residues. Trimming took off 2 bases at V and 7 bases at J, with 11 bases between the two ends.